This T cell receptor beta chain was profiled in a study of T cells in Graves' hyperthyroidism and ophthalmopathy. This clonotype came up many times. RNA transcripts were the template for amplifying TCR beta CDR3 regions. Researchers ran a first-round RT-PCR on the TCR CDR3 using the HTBI primer set. Each CDR3 protein is one row after TCRdb ran MiXCR on the multiplex PCR reads. The sample includes roughly 720,000 distinct CDR3 sequences, about 18% of them seen just once. CDR3 length: 15 residues. V was shortened by 5 bases and J by 6 bases, with 17 bases between the two germline ends. J is TRBJ2-1 and V is TRBV12-3 or TRBV12-4; D not resolved. The sequence was obtained from a man in his forties or fifties with Graves' hyperthyroidism. Sequencing was carried out using blood. The CDR3 spells CASSPPRGATNEQFF. The CDR3 coding sequence is TGTGCCAGCAGTCCCCCCCGAGGAGCCACCAATGAGCAGTTCTTC.